Listed below are T cell receptor beta chains from one sample, sequenced in a study of cytomegalovirus exposure and HLA in healthy donors. Assay used: immunoSEQ multiplex PCR; TCRdb lists only in-frame clones, some missing. The sample shows about 110,000 clones, around 77% of them seen only once. The sequenced material came from PBMCs. All receptors come from a male donor in good health and CMV-seronegative. The CDR3 runs from the conserved cysteine through the conserved F or W. The D gene is left open where the match is weak. Some rows mark clone size as missing; the rest say once, few, many or name a class of expanded clone.

clone_size j_call d_call v_call cdr3_aa cdr3_nt
. TRBJ2-2 TRBD1 TRBV19 CASKPRTGGNTGELFF TGTGCCAGTAAGCCCAGGACAGGGGGGAACACCGGGGAGCTGTTTTTT
once TRBJ1-2 . TRBV5-1 CASSLAGNYGYTF TGCGCCAGCAGCTTGGCAGGGAACTATGGCTACACCTTC
. TRBJ2-3 TRBD1 TRBV2 CARKTGGTDTQYF TGTGCCAGGAAGACAGGGGGCACAGATACGCAGTATTTT
. TRBJ2-3 TRBD2 TRBV6-4 CASSEKGEGADTQYF TGTGCCAGCAGTGAAAAAGGGGAGGGTGCAGATACGCAGTATTTT
. TRBJ1-4 . TRBV11-2 CASSHGRAFNEKLFF TGTGCCAGCAGCCACGGGAGGGCTTTTAATGAAAAACTGTTTTTT
. TRBJ2-3 TRBD2 TRBV10-3 CAISEVAGSGTDTQYF TGTGCCATCAGTGAGGTAGCGGGATCGGGCACAGATACGCAGTATTTT
. TRBJ2-3 . TRBV4-1 CASSQGSRDYTQYF TGCGCCAGCAGCCAAGGCTCTCGGGACTATACGCAGTATTTT
. TRBJ2-7 . TRBV7-9 CASSLVRLQYNEQYF TGTGCCAGCAGCTTAGTCAGGCTCCAGTATAACGAGCAGTACTTC
few TRBJ1-1 TRBD1 TRBV5-4 CASSFDRGRGNTEAFF TGTGCCAGCAGCTTCGACAGGGGGAGAGGGAACACTGAAGCTTTCTTT
. TRBJ2-7 TRBD2 TRBV12-5 CASGTQRGTKEQYF TGTGCTAGTGGTACCCAGCGGGGTACTAAGGAGCAGTACTTC
few TRBJ1-4 TRBD1 TRBV6-5 CASRTDRGLELFF TGTGCCAGCAGAACGGACAGGGGGCTGGAACTGTTTTTT
. TRBJ2-7 TRBD2 TRBV2 CASRGTSVYEQYF TGTGCCAGCAGAGGGACTAGCGTCTACGAGCAGTACTTC
. TRBJ2-3 . TRBV2 CASSTGTSTDTQYF TGTGCCAGCTCGACCGGGACTAGCACAGATACGCAGTATTTT
. TRBJ1-2 . TRBV7-9 CASSRNYGYTF TGTGCCAGCAGCCGGAACTATGGCTACACCTTC
. TRBJ2-1 TRBD2 TRBV7-9 CASGGGESINEQFF TGTGCCAGCGGGGGAGGGGAGTCGATCAATGAGCAGTTCTTC
. TRBJ2-7 TRBD1 TRBV5-1 CASSFGTGEAYEQYF TGCGCCAGCAGCTTCGGGACAGGGGAAGCCTACGAGCAGTACTTC
. TRBJ2-1 TRBD2 TRBV5-1 CASSLEASGKDEQFF TGCGCCAGCAGCTTGGAGGCTAGCGGGAAAGATGAGCAGTTCTTC
. TRBJ2-4 TRBD1 TRBV6-1 CASSGDSKNIQYF TGTGCCAGCAGTGGGGACAGTAAAAACATTCAGTACTTC